The present T cell receptor beta chain was sequenced within a study of Tregs in tolerant kidney transplant recipients. This clone was observed a few times. Its antigen is still unknown. Whole-study findings and limits: Tregs expanded with activated donor B cells seemed most donor-specific.

Trimming removed 4 bases from V and 2 bases from J; junction bases left unmatched: 0. Germline V lookup: CDR1 SGHNT, CDR2 YYREEE (reference sequence). This CDR3 has 13 amino acids. Using immunoSEQ multiplex PCR, the repertoire was profiled, and TCRdb retains in-frame clones only, with some absent. The sample shows around 230,000 clones, 84% of them seen only once. The chain links TRBV5-4 to TRBJ2-5, with 9 bases that match TRBD1. Sequencing was done on a sample of CD4+ T cells from blood. The TCR was taken from a human donor in good health. This CDR3 reads CASSGQGQETQYF. Written as DNA, the CDR3 is TGTGCCAGCAGCGGACAGGGGCAAGAGACCCAGTACTTC.